The present T cell receptor beta chain was sequenced within a study of blood T cell repertoires in COVID-19. Study background: Acute and convalescent COVID-19 specimens originated in the United States, Italy and Spain. The cDNA or gDNA used as material had been derived from T cells, B-cell-depleted T cells, or PBMCs.

Original analysis: Amplification of reference gene primers provided the estimated nucleated cell counts. The repertoire was sequenced with immunoSEQ multiplex PCR; TCRdb's copy has only in-frame clones and lacks some. D and trimming were read from the DNA, whereas the V and J calls and clone size are those reported in that table. The repertoire holds about 59,000 clones, about 90% seen once, with 4.5% to 5.5% in the top ten. Trimming removed 6 bases from V and 10 bases from J, with 16 bases in between. The germline CDR1 and CDR2 sequences are WSHSY and SAAADI. The CDR3 sequence is 13 residues long. Material: peripheral blood. The clonotype originates from a man older than 75 in a cohort sampled during active COVID-19. V gene TRBV10-2 combines with J gene TRBJ2-1; D is possibly TRBD1 (5 bases). This chain's CDR3 is CASRTDISQEQFF. The CDR3 DNA follows: TGCGCCAGCAGAACGGACATATCGCAGGAGCAGTTCTTC.